Each of the 32 T cell receptor beta chains below was sequenced from the same sample in a study of shared clonotypes between healthy human individuals. Profiling relied on immunoSEQ multiplex PCR, and the TCRdb table lists in-frame clones only, not all of them. The sample yields approximately 2,300,000 clones, roughly 92% seen once. Sequenced sample: naive CD4+ T cells from PBMCs. Subset defined: CD45RA+ positively selected. The source of these receptors is a man between 18 and 35 years old in good health. Some clones in this sample may be carry-over from other donors' samples.

The V and J genes are TRBV6-6 and TRBJ2-5; D is uncertain. Germline V gene lookup returns CDR1 MNHNY and CDR2 SVGAGI (reference sequence). Trimming removed 3 bases at V and 2 bases at J, with 13 bases between. The CDR3 is 15 residues long. This CDR3 reads CASSYERISQETQYF. The DNA for the CDR3 is TGTGCCAGCAGTTATGAGAGAATCTCTCAAGAGACCCAGTACTTC.

This chain connects TRBV5-1 to TRBJ2-1; the match to TRBD1 covers 9 bases. The V gene's germline CDR1 is SGHRS and CDR2 YFSETQ. This CDR3 is 15 amino acids long. V gave up 4 bases and J gave up 2 bases; unmatched junction bases: 4. CDR3 amino acids: CASSTQGAPYNEQFF. The DNA of the CDR3 is TGCGCCAGCAGCACACAGGGGGCGCCCTACAATGAGCAGTTCTTC.

V gene TRBV29-1 combines with J gene TRBJ2-1; TRBD2 aligns across 8 bases. The CDR3 consists of 15 residues. Germline CDR1 and CDR2: SQVTM and ANQGSEA. V trimming: 7 bases; J trimming: 5 bases; junction bases outside the gene matches: 13. CDR3 loop: CSALYFSGGDNEQFF. Here the CDR3 DNA reads TGCAGCGCCCTGTATTTTTCGGGAGGGGACAATGAGCAGTTCTTC.

The V gene is TRBV5-1, the J gene TRBJ1-1; D call uncertain. The V gene's germline CDR1 is SGHRS and CDR2 YFSETQ. Trimming removed 4 bases at V and 0 bases at J, with 16 bases between. The CDR3 spans 16 residues. Here the CDR3 reads CASSRSPQEMNTEAFF. CDR3 DNA: TGCGCCAGCAGCCGCTCGCCTCAGGAGATGAACACTGAAGCTTTCTTT.

The chain uses TRBV19 and TRBJ2-1; 8 nucleotides agree with TRBD1. Germline loops: CDR1 LNHDA, CDR2 SQIVND (reference sequence). The ends lost 3 bases at V and 8 bases at J; junction bases unmatched: 9. The CDR3 covers 15 residues. This chain's CDR3 is CASSMGQVIKYEQFF. The CDR3 nucleotides are TGTGCCAGTAGTATGGGACAGGTCATTAAGTATGAGCAGTTCTTC.

This clone was observed a handful of times. The chain employs TRBV30 and TRBJ1-5; D gene uncertain. This CDR3 is 13 amino acids long. Trimming stripped 3 bases from V and 0 bases from J, with 6 bases between. Germline CDR1 and CDR2: GTSNPN and SVGIG (reference sequence). CDR3 DNA: TGTGCCTGGAGCATAGATAGCAATCAGCCCCAGCATTTT. This gives the protein CAWSIDSNQPQHF.

The chain joins TRBV5-4 to TRBJ1-2, with a tentative D call TRBD1 (6 bases). Trimming took 10 bases from V and 0 from J, leaving 19 bases between them. The CDR3 runs 15 residues. CDR1 SGHNT and CDR2 YYREEE come from the germline V gene (reference sequence). CDR3 nucleotides: TGTGCCGACACCTCTGGGGGGCTTTCTAACTATGGCTACACCTTC. Its translation: CADTSGGLSNYGYTF. The complete variable domain, with remaining parts taken from reference TRBV5-4 and TRBJ1-2, reads ETGVTQSPTHLIKTRGQQVTLRCSSQSGHNTVSWYQQALGQGPQFIFQYYREEENGRGNFPPRFSGLQFPNYSSELNVNALELDDSALYLCADTSGGLSNYGYTFGSGTRLTVV.

This clone was seen a single time. This chain joins TRBV7-2 and TRBJ1-1; D remains ambiguous. From germline, CDR1 is SGHTA and CDR2 FQGNSA. This CDR3 is built from 14 residues. V gave up 2 bases and J gave up 4 bases, with 11 bases separating them. DNA of the CDR3: TGTGCCAGCAGCTTATTCGGGAGACTCACTGAAGCTTTCTTT. It specifies CASSLFGRLTEAFF.

The V and J genes are TRBV9 and TRBJ1-4; tentative D call: TRBD1 (6 bases). Between the trimmed V and J ends, which lost 4 bases and 5 bases, there was a span of 12 bases. The germline gives CDR1 SGDLS, CDR2 YYNGEE. This CDR3 spans 14 amino acids. The CDR3 loop is CASSPSQGNEKLFF. The CDR3 nucleotides read TGTGCCAGCAGCCCGTCCCAGGGGAATGAAAAACTGTTTTTT.

The CDR3 region is CASSEAGRERNTQYF. The CDR3 nucleotides are TGTGCCAGCAGTGAAGCGGGCAGGGAGAGGAATACGCAGTATTTT. The chain links TRBV6-1 to TRBJ2-3; the D gene could be TRBD1 or TRBD2 (5 bases each). V lost 0 bases and J 7 bases, leaving 14 bases between the germline ends. Germline loops: CDR1 MNHNS, CDR2 SASEGT. CDR3 length equals 15 residues.

V usage is TRBV28 and J usage is TRBJ1-2, with 7 bases matching TRBD1. The CDR3 spans 15 residues. V lost 7 bases and J lost 0; bases outside the gene matches: 8. CDR1 is MDHEN and CDR2 is SYDVKM in the germline V gene. CDR3 in amino acids: CASTRGATSNYGYTF. The CDR3 DNA sequence: TGTGCCAGCACCAGGGGGGCCACCTCTAACTATGGCTACACCTTC.

The chain recombines TRBV6-1 with TRBJ2-1; D gene unclear. The V gene's germline CDR1 is MNHNS and CDR2 SASEGT. V lost 4 bases and J lost 0, with 10 bases in between. The CDR3 totals 15 residues. Written as DNA, the CDR3 is TGTGCCAGCAGTGCCGACTCGAGCTCCTACAATGAGCAGTTCTTC. Its protein is CASSADSSSYNEQFF.

The rearrangement uses TRBV18 and TRBJ1-3; D might be TRBD1 (6 bases). Per germline, CDR1 KGHSH and CDR2 LQKENI. CDR3 length: 14 residues. With 3 bases removed from V and 4 bases from J, the gap between germline ends came to 10 bases. Here the CDR3 reads CASSPPDRGNTIYF. The CDR3 bases are TGTGCCAGCTCACCCCCGGACAGAGGAAACACCATATATTTT.

The chain is built from TRBV9 and TRBJ2-1; 7 positions agree with TRBD2. V gave up 0 bases and J gave up 7 bases; unmatched junction bases: 7. Germline-derived CDR1 and CDR2 are SGDLS and YYNGEE. The CDR3 spans 15 residues. This chain's CDR3 is CASSVGGGPLNEQFF. The CDR3 DNA is TGTGCCAGCAGCGTAGGGGGAGGGCCATTGAATGAGCAGTTCTTC.

The J gene is TRBJ2-1, the V gene TRBV29-1; TRBD2 is a possible D gene (7 bases). V gave up 3 bases and J gave up 7 bases, with 13 bases separating them. CDR1 and CDR2 from the germline V gene are SQVTM and ANQGSEA. CDR3 length equals 13 residues. The CDR3: CSVESGGRNEQFF. The CDR3 bases are TGCAGCGTTGAGTCCGGGGGGCGGAATGAGCAGTTCTTC.

The chain has TRBV7-3 and TRBJ2-1, with D unclear. The germline V and J ends were trimmed by 2 bases and 4 bases, with 12 bases remaining between them. The germline CDR1 and CDR2 sequences are SGHTA and FQGTGA. The CDR3 extends over 15 amino acids. The CDR3 loop is CASSLQAAPYNEQFF. In nucleotides, the CDR3 is TGTGCCAGCAGCTTACAGGCGGCTCCTTACAATGAGCAGTTCTTC.

Written as DNA, the CDR3 is TGTGCCAGCAGCGCGAGGGGGAACGGGGAGCTGTTTTTT. It codes for CASSARGNGELFF. The chain couples TRBV6-5 to TRBJ2-2, with D possibly being TRBD1 (6 bases). The CDR3 has 13 residues. Per the germline V gene, CDR1 is MNHEY and CDR2 is SVGAGI. V was pared by 6 bases and J by 7 bases, with 12 bases between.

CDR3 amino acids: CASSLSSGNEQFF. The CDR3 bases are TGCGCCAGCAGCTTGTCTAGCGGGAATGAGCAGTTCTTC. The chain carries TRBV5-1 and TRBJ2-1; TRBD2 agrees at 8 bases. CDR3 size: 13 residues. With V trimmed by 1 base and J by 7 bases, 1 base remained unmatched. Germline V gene lookup returns CDR1 SGHRS and CDR2 YFSETQ.

As regards this clone: Because the CDR3's place on the DNA is in doubt, the DNA is left out and the CDR3 is given as listed by TCRdb. The rearrangement joins TRBV5-1 to TRBJ2-2; TRBD2, the table's D call, lacks a check against the DNA. Germline V gene lookup returns CDR1 SGHRS and CDR2 YFSETQ. The CDR3 has 12 residues if both end residues are counted. The CDR3 region is CASNLRAGELFF.

The J gene is TRBJ2-7, the V gene TRBV27, with TRBD2 identical over 9 bases. This CDR3 contains 17 residues. Germline V gene data show CDR1 as MNHEY and CDR2 as SMNVEV (reference sequence). With V trimmed by 8 bases and J by 4 bases, 18 bases remained unmatched. CDR3 in DNA: TGTGCCAGCGGGAAGATGATCAGGCGGGAGGGCCGGTACGAGCAGTACTTC. Translating it yields CASGKMIRREGRYEQYF.

The V call is TRBV18, the J call TRBJ2-7; TRBD1 aligns across 7 bases. The CDR3 is 14 residues long. V lost 6 bases and J lost 1; bases outside the gene matches: 6. Germline V gene lookup returns CDR1 KGHSH and CDR2 LQKENI. CDR3 DNA sequence: TGTGCCAGCTCTTCTCCGGGACAGTCCTACGAGCAGTACTTC. Translating gives CASSSPGQSYEQYF.

The chain is built from TRBV5-4 and TRBJ1-3; 8 bases line up with TRBD1. The CDR3 extends over 15 amino acids. Per the germline V gene, CDR1 is SGHNT and CDR2 is YYREEE (reference sequence). V shed 2 bases, J shed 0 bases, and the junction held 1 base outside the gene matches. The CDR3 DNA reads as TGTGCCAGCAGCTTCGACAGGGGCTCTGGAAACACCATATATTTT. Translated, it gives CASSFDRGSGNTIYF.

The chain uses TRBV7-2 and TRBJ2-1, with 7 nucleotides matching TRBD2. The CDR3 length is 13 residues. The J segment lost 4 bases and the V segment lost 5 bases, leaving 2 bases of the junction unmatched. CDR1 and CDR2 from the germline V gene are SGHTA and FQGNSA. CDR3 region: CASSTGLYNEQFF. The CDR3 DNA is TGTGCCAGCAGCACGGGACTATACAATGAGCAGTTCTTC.

This chain joins TRBV6-5 and TRBJ1-1, with D possibly TRBD1 on 6 matching bases. Trimming shortened V by 9 bases and J by 1 base, and 12 bases separated the two germline ends. CDR1 is MNHEY, CDR2 SVGAGI, per germline. The CDR3 runs 13 residues. DNA for the CDR3: TGTGCCAGTCTGCGGACAGAGAACACTGAAGCTTTCTTT. Translation: CASLRTENTEAFF.

The CDR3 DNA sequence: TGCAGCGTTGAAGAGTGGGGGAAAGGGAATTCCGAAGCTTTCTTT. Amino acids: CSVEEWGKGNSEAFF. The chain recombines TRBV29-1 with TRBJ1-1; tentatively, D is TRBD1 (5 bases). CDR3 size: 15 residues. Germline V lookup: CDR1 SQVTM, CDR2 ANQGSEA. The ends were cut back, 0 bases at V and 8 bases at J, with 19 bases in the middle.

This sequence joins TRBV5-1 and TRBJ1-6, with D perhaps matching TRBD1 (5 bases). CDR1 is SGHRS and CDR2 is YFSETQ in the germline V gene. The CDR3 length is 15 residues. Trimming pared 4 bases from V and 3 bases from J, leaving 11 bases between. CDR3 residues: CASSLGGNYNSPLHF. For the CDR3, the DNA is TGCGCCAGCAGCCTGGGGGGGAACTATAATTCACCCCTCCACTTT.

This chain connects TRBV19 to TRBJ2-5, with TRBD2 identical over 9 bases. This CDR3 is 17 amino acids long. Germline V gives CDR1 LNHDA, CDR2 SQIVND (reference sequence). V dropped 3 bases and J dropped 5; count of bases not matched to a gene: 13. CDR3 coding DNA: TGTGCCAGTAGTATTAACGGACGGCGGGAGGGCCAGGAGACCCAGTACTTC. As protein: CASSINGRREGQETQYF.

CDR3 region: CASSPQQLLSGANVLTF. CDR3 nucleotides: TGTGCCAGCTCACCACAGCAACTACTCTCTGGGGCCAACGTCCTGACTTTC. The genes are TRBV18 and TRBJ2-6; D remains unclear. V gave up 1 base and J gave up 0 bases, with 10 bases separating them. Germline CDR1 reads KGHSH; CDR2 reads LQKENI. This CDR3 has 17 amino acids.

CDR3 nucleotide sequence: TGTGCCAGCATCCCCGGACAGGGTCGCTCTGGAAACACCATATATTTT. It encodes CASIPGQGRSGNTIYF. The chain employs TRBV6-6 and TRBJ1-3; 8 bases are a match to TRBD1. The CDR3 totals 16 residues. Trimming took 7 bases from V and 0 from J; bases not matched to a gene: 8. Germline V lookup: CDR1 MNHNY, CDR2 SVGAGI (reference sequence).

The count of this clone is one. The chain joins TRBV28 to TRBJ1-3, with a tentative D call TRBD1 (5 bases). Per germline, CDR1 MDHEN and CDR2 SYDVKM. V lost 10 bases and J lost 2, with 27 bases in between. The CDR3 has 18 residues. CDR3 nucleotides: TGTGCCATCCTACCCAGGGTCCTTTCGAGGTCTGCTGGAAACACCATATATTTT. Amino acids: CAILPRVLSRSAGNTIYF. Based on the CDR3 plus reference TRBV28 and TRBJ1-3, the full variable domain is DVKVTQSSRYLVKRTGEKVFLECVQDMDHENMFWYRQDPGLGLRLIYFSYDVKMKEKGDIPEGYSVSREKKERFSLILESASTNQTSMYLCAILPRVLSRSAGNTIYFGEGSWLTVV.

There are a few counts of this clone. This sample includes further DNA sequences coding for the same CDR3. The rearrangement uses TRBV5-1 and TRBJ2-7, with D possibly TRBD1 on 5 matching bases. This CDR3 is built from 13 residues. Trimming pared 0 bases from V and 1 base from J, leaving 5 bases between. From germline, CDR1 is SGHRS and CDR2 YFSETQ. The CDR3 region has the DNA TGCGCCAGCAGCTTGGACAGGTCCTACGAGCAGTACTTC. This gives the protein CASSLDRSYEQYF.

The rearrangement uses TRBV4-1 and TRBJ2-3; 10 positions match TRBD1. Germline V lookup: CDR1 MGHRA, CDR2 YSYEKL. The junction had 15 bases not matched to a gene; V was cut back by 5 bases and J by 1 base. CDR3 size: 19 residues. The CDR3 protein is CASSLLGQGLPPGTDTQYF. The CDR3 DNA follows: TGCGCCAGCAGCTTACTGGGACAGGGGCTCCCCCCGGGCACAGATACGCAGTATTTT.